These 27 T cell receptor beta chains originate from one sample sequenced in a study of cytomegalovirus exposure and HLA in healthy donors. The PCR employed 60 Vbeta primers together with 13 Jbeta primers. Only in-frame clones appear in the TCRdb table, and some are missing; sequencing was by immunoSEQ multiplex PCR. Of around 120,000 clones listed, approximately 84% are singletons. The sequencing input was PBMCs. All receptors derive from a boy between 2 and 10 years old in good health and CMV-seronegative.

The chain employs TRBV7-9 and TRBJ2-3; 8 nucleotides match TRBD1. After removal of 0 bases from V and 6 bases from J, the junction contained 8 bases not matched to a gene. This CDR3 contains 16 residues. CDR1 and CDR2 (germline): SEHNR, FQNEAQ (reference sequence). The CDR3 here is CASSLAGQGARDTQYF. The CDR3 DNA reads TGTGCCAGCAGCTTAGCTGGGCAGGGGGCGCGTGATACGCAGTATTTT.

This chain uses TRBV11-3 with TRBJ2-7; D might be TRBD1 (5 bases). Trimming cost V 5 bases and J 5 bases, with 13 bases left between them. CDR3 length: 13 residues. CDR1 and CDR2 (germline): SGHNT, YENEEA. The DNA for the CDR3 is TGTGCCAGCAGCCCAGGGAACCGTAACGAGCAGTACTTC. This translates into CASSPGNRNEQYF.

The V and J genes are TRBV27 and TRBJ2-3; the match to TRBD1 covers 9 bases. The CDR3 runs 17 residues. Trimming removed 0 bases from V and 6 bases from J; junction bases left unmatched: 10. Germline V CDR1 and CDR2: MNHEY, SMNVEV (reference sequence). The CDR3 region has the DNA TGTGCCAGCAGTTTATCGGGACAGGGTATCACACTGGATACGCAGTATTTT. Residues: CASSLSGQGITLDTQYF.

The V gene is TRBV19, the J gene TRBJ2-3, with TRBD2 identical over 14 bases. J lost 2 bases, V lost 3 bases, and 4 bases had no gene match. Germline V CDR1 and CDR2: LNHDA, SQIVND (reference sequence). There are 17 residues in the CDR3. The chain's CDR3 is CASSIGGLAGVTDTQYF. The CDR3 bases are TGTGCCAGTAGTATTGGGGGACTAGCGGGGGTCACAGATACGCAGTATTTT.

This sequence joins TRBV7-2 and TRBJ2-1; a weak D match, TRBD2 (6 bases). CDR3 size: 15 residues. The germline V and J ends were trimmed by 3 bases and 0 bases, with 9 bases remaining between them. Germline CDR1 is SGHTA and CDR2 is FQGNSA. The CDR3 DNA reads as TGTGCCAGCAGCTTCGGGACTCGCTCCTACAATGAGCAGTTCTTC. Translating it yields CASSFGTRSYNEQFF.

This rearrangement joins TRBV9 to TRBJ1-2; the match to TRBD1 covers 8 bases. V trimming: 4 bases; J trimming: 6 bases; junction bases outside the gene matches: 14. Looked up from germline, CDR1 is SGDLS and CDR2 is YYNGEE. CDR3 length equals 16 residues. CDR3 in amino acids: CASSPRTRGRENGYTF. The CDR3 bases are TGTGCCAGCAGCCCTAGAACCAGGGGGCGCGAGAATGGCTACACCTTC.

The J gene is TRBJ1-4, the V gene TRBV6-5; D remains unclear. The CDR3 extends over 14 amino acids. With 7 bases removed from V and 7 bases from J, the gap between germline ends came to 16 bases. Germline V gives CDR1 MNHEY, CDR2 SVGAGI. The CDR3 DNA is TGTGCCAGCACCTCCGGGGAGGCCTTTGAAAAACTGTTTTTT. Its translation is CASTSGEAFEKLFF.

This chain's CDR3 is CASSIDRGPGRTGELFF. CDR3 bases: TGTGCCAGTAGTATAGATAGAGGACCCGGGAGGACCGGGGAGCTGTTTTTT. The chain has TRBV19 and TRBJ2-2, with 7 bases aligning to TRBD2. With V trimmed by 0 bases and J by 5 bases, 9 bases remained unmatched. Germline assignment: CDR1 LNHDA and CDR2 SQIVND (reference sequence). This CDR3 contains 17 residues.

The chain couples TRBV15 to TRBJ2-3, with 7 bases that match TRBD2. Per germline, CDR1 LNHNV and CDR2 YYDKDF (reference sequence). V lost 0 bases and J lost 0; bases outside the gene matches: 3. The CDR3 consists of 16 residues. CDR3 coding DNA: TGTGCCACCAGCAGAGAACAGCGGGGAAGCACAGATACGCAGTATTTT. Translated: CATSREQRGSTDTQYF. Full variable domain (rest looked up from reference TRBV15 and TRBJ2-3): DAMVIQNPRYQVTQFGKPVTLSCSQTLNHNVMYWYQQKSSQAPKLLFHYYDKDFNNEADTPDNFQSRRPNTSFCFLDIRSPGLGDTAMYLCATSREQRGSTDTQYFGPGTRLTVL.

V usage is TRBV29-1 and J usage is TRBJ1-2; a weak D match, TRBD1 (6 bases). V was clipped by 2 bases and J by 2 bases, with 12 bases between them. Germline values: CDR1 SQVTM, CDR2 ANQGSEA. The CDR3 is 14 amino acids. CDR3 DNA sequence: TGCAGCGTTGAACCCTGGACAGTGAACTATGGCTACACCTTC. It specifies CSVEPWTVNYGYTF.

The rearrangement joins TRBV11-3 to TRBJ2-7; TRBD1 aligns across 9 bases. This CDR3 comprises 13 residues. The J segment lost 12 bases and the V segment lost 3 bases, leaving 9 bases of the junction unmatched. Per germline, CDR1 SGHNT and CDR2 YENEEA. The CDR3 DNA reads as TGTGCCAGCAGCTTCACCCCGGGACAGGGTTTGTACTTC. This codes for CASSFTPGQGLYF. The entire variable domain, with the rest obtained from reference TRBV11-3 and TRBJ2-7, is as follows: EAGVVQSPRYKIIEKKQPVAFWCNPISGHNTLYWYLQNLGQGPELLIRYENEEAVDDSQLPKDRFSAERLKGVDSTLKIQPAELGDSAVYLCASSFTPGQGLYFGPGTRLTVT.

The CDR3, as DNA: TGTGCCAGCAGCTTGGGGATTAGGGGTAATTCACCCCTCCACTTT. The encoded protein is CASSLGIRGNSPLHF. The V and J genes are TRBV5-6 and TRBJ1-6, with a possible D match to TRBD1 (5 bases). CDR1 is SGHDT and CDR2 is YYEEEE in the germline V gene. This CDR3 is built from 15 residues. V lost 0 bases, J lost 6 bases, and 10 bases lay in between.

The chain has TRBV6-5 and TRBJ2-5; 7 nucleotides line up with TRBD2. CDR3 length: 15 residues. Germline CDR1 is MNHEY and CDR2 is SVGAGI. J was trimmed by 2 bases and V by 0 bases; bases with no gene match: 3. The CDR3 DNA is TGTGCCAGCAGTTACTCGGGGAGGGGACAAGAGACCCAGTACTTC. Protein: CASSYSGRGQETQYF.

CDR3 sequence reads: CASSPDGLAISNEQYV. The CDR3 nucleotides read TGTGCCAGCTCACCAGATGGGCTAGCTATATCAAACGAGCAGTACGTC. The chain employs TRBV18 and TRBJ2-7, with a weak D call TRBD2 (5 bases). This CDR3 spans 16 amino acids. V was trimmed by 2 bases and J by 5 bases, leaving 19 bases between them. Looked up from germline, CDR1 is KGHSH and CDR2 is LQKENI.

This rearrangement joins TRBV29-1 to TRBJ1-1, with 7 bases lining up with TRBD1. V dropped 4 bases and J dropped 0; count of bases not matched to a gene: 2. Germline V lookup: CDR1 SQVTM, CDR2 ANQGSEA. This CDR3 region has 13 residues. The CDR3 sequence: CSVGQGLNTEAFF. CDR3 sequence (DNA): TGCAGCGTTGGACAGGGATTGAACACTGAAGCTTTCTTT.

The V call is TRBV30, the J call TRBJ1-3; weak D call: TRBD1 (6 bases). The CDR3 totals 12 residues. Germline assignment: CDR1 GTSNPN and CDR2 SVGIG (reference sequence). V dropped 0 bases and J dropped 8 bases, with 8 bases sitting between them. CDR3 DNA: TGTGCCTGGAGTGTACCAGGGGACACCATATATTTT. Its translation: CAWSVPGDTIYF.

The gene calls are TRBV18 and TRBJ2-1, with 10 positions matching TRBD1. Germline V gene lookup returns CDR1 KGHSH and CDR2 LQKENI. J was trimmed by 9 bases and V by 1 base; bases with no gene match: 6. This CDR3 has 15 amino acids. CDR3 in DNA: TGTGCCAGCTCACCACGACAGGGGGCTTATATTGAGCAGTTCTTC. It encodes CASSPRQGAYIEQFF.

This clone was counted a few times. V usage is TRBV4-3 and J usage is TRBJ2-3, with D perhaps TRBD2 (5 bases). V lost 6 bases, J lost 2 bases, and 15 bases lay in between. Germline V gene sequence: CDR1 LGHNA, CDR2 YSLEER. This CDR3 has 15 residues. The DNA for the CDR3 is TGCGCCAGCAGTTTAGCCTGGACTGCCACAGATACGCAGTATTTT. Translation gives CASSLAWTATDTQYF.

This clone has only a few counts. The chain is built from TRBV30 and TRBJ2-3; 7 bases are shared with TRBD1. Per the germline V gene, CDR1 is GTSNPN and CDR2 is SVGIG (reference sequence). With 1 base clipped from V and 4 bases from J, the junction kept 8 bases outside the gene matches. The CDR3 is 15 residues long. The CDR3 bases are TGTGCCTGGAGTGCGTCGGACAGGCCTTCAGATACGCAGTATTTT. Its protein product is CAWSASDRPSDTQYF.

This CDR3 reads CASSYSGGSGNEQYV. The CDR3 region has the DNA TGTGCCAGCAGTTACTCAGGGGGAAGCGGGAACGAGCAGTACGTC. The chain recombines TRBV6-5 with TRBJ2-7; a weak D match, TRBD2 (7 bases). The CDR3 length is 15 residues. CDR1 MNHEY and CDR2 SVGAGI come from the germline V gene. V lost 0 bases and J 5 bases, leaving 14 bases between the germline ends.

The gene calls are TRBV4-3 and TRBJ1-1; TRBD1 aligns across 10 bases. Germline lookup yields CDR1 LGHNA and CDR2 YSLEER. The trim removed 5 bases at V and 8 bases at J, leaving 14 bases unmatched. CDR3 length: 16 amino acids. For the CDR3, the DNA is TGCGCCAGCAGCAAAAGCCCGGGACAGGGGAATTCGGAAGCTTTCTTT. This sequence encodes CASSKSPGQGNSEAFF.

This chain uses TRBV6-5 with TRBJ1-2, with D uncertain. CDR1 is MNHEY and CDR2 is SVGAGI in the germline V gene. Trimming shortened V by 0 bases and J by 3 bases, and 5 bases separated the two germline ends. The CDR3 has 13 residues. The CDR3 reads CASSYSLDYGYTF. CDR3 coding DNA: TGTGCCAGCAGTTACTCACTGGACTATGGCTACACCTTC.

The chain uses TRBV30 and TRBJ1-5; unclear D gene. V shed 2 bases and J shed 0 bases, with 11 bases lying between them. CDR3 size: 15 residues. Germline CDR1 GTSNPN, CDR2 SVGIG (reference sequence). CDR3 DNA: TGTGCCTGGAGTCAGCGGGGTTATAGCAATCAGCCCCAGCATTTT. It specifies CAWSQRGYSNQPQHF.

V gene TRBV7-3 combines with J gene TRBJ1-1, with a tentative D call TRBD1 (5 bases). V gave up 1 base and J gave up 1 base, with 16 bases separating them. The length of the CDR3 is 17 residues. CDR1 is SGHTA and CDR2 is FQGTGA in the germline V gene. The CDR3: CASSLIPGDPPNTEAFF. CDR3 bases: TGTGCCAGCAGCTTAATACCGGGGGACCCGCCGAACACTGAAGCTTTCTTT.

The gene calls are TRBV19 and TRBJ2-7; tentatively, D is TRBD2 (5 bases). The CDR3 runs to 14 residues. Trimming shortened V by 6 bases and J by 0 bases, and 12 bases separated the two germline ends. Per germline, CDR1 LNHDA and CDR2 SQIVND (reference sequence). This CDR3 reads CASSTRDYSYEQYF. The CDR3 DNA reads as TGTGCCAGTAGCACGAGAGACTACTCCTACGAGCAGTACTTC.

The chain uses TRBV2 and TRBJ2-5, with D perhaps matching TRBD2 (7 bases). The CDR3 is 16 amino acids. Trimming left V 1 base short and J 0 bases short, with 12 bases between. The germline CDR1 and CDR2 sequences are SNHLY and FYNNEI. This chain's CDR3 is CASSEGGGRYQETQYF. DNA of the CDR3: TGTGCCAGCAGTGAAGGGGGGGGCAGATACCAAGAGACCCAGTACTTC.

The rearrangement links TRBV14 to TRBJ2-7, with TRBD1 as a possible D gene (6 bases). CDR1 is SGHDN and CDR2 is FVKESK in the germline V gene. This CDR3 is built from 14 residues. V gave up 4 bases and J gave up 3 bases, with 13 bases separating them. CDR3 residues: CASSLRDNGYEQYF. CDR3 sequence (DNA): TGTGCCAGCAGCCTCCGGGACAACGGCTACGAGCAGTACTTC.